This paragraph reports one T cell receptor (beta chain). The antigen remains undetermined. These data belong to a study of blood T cells in healthy people across ages. As for the study in general: Capturing about one barcoded beta molecule per two T cells was achieved by template switching. Study outcomes and limitations: Versus aged donors, long-lived donors had higher diversity and more naive CD4+ cells.

Then a second PCR, running about 6 to 11 cycles, was carried out with a sample-barcoded 5' primer and a J-beta primer mix. TCRdb independently ran MiXCR on the 5' RACE reads; one entry per CDR3 protein. The table shows about 1.6 million distinct CDR3 sequences, with almost 35% occurring only once. Every sample gave at least 5 micrograms of total RNA when it was extracted. The CDR3 contains 15 residues. V gave up 2 bases and J gave up 0 bases, with 10 bases separating them. Germline CDR1 KGHSH, CDR2 LQKENI. This TCR derives from a young woman in good health. This chain joins TRBV18 and TRBJ1-2, with D possibly being TRBD1 (5 bases). Sequencing was performed on blood. CDR3 in DNA: TGTGCCAGCTCACCAGGGGCAGTAGCTAACTATGGCTACACCTTC. Its translation: CASSPGAVANYGYTF.